This section outlines one TCR beta chain sequence together with its context. This entry belongs to a study of blood T cell repertoires in COVID-19. For the study at large: Samples representing acute and convalescent COVID-19 were sourced from the United States, Italy and Spain. PBMCs, B-cell-depleted T cells, or T cells provided the cDNA or gDNA that made up the material.

V shed 7 bases and J 4 bases; nucleotides not matched to a gene: 10. The CDR3 loop spans 16 amino acids. Germline lookup yields CDR1 LNHDA and CDR2 SQIVND (reference sequence). As handled by the study authors: Estimates of nucleated cell counts were drawn from the amplification of reference gene primers. Sequencing was performed with immunoSEQ multiplex PCR; in TCRdb, only in-frame clones are kept and a portion is missing. The V and J calls and clone size come from that table; D and trimming were worked out from the DNA. The repertoire consists of over 200,000 clones, with 80% to 90% occurring once and the leading ten covering 5.9%.

Material: peripheral blood. The clonotype originates from a man at least 80 years old with acute or convalescent COVID-19. The chain has TRBV19 and TRBJ1-6, with 7 nucleotides matching TRBD1. The CDR3 DNA reads as TGTGCCAGTAAACCCTCGTGGGGACAGTATAATTCACCCCTCCACTTT. As protein: CASKPSWGQYNSPLHF. Complete variable domain (other parts from reference TRBV19 and TRBJ1-6): DGGITQSPKYLFRKEGQNVTLSCEQNLNHDAMYWYRQDPGQGLRLIYYSQIVNDFQKGDIAEGYSVSREKKESFPLTVTSAQKNPTAFYLCASKPSWGQYNSPLHFGNGTRLTVT.